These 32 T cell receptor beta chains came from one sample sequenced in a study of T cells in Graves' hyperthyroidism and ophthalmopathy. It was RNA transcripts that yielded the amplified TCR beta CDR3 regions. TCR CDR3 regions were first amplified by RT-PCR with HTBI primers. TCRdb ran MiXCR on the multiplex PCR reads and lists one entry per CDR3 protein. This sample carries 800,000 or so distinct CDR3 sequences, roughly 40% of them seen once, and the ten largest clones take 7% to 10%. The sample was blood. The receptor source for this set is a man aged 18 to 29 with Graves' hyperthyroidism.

The CDR3 coding sequence is TGCAGCGTGTCCTACAGGGAGGACTATGGCTACACCTTC. This translates into CSVSYREDYGYTF. The V gene is TRBV29-1, the J gene TRBJ1-2, with a tentative D call TRBD1 (6 bases). The CDR3 extends over 13 amino acids. CDR1 and CDR2 from the germline V gene are SQVTM and ANQGSEA. Trimming took 6 bases from V and 3 from J, leaving 14 bases between them.

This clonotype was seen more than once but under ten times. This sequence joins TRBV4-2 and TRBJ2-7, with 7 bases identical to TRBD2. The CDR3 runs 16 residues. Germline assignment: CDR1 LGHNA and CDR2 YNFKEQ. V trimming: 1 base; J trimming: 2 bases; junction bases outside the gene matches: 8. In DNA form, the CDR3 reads TGTGCCAGCAGCCAAGTTGCTAGCGGAACAGCCTACGAGCAGTACTTC. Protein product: CASSQVASGTAYEQYF.

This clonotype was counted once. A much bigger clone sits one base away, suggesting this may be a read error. The CDR3 region has the DNA TGTGCCAGCAGTTGCTTGGACACTGAAGCTTTCTTT. This translates into CASSCLDTEAFF. The chain recombines TRBV10-3 with TRBJ1-1; D gene uncertain. The CDR3 is 12 amino acids. Germline V gives CDR1 ENHRY, CDR2 SYGVKD.

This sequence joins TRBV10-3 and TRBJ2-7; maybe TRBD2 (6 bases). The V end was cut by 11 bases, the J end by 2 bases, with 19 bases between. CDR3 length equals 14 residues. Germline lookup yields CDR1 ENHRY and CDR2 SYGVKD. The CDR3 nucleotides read TGTGCCGCAACGCCTAGCGTAGACACCTACGAGCAGTACTTC. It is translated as CAATPSVDTYEQYF.

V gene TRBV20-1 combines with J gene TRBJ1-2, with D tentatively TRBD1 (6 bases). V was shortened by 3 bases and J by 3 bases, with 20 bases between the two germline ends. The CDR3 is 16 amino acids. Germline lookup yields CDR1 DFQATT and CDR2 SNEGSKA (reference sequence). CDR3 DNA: TGCAGTGCTAGGGCAAGAACAGGGACTGATTACTATGGCTACACCTTC. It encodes CSARARTGTDYYGYTF.

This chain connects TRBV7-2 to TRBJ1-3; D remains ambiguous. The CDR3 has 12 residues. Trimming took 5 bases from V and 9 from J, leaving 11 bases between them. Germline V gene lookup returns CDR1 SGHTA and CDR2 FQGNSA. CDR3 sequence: CASSPNGGTIYF. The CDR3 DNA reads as TGTGCCAGCAGCCCGAATGGAGGCACCATATATTTT.

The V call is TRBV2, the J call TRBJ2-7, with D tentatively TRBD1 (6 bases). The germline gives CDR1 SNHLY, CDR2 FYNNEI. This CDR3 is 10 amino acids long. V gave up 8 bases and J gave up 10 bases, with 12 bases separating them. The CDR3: CASGGSRQYF. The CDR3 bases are TGTGCCAGCGGGGGCAGCAGACAGTACTTC.

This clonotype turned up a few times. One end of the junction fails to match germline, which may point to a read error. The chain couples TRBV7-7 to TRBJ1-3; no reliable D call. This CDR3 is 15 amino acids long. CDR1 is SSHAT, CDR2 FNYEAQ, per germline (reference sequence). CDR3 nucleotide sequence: TGTGCTAGCAGCCCTAGCGGAAGCTCTGGAAACACCATATATTTT. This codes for CASSPSGSSGNTIYF.

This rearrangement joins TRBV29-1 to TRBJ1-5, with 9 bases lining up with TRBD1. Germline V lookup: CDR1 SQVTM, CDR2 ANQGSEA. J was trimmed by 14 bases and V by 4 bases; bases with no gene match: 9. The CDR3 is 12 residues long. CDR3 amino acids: CSVGGTGWYEHF. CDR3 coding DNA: TGCAGCGTTGGAGGGACAGGGTGGTACGAGCATTTT.

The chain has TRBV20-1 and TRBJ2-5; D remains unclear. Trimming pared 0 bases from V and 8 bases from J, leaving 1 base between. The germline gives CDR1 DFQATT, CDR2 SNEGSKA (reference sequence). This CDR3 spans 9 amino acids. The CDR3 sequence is CSARDTQYF. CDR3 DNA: TGCAGTGCTAGAGATACCCAGTACTTC.

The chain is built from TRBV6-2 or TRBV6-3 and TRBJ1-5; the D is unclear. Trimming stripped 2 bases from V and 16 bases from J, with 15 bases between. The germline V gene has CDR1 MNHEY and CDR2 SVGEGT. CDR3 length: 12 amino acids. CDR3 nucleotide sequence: TGTGCCAGCAGTTACGGTGGCGGATTTCCACATTTT. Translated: CASSYGGGFPHF.

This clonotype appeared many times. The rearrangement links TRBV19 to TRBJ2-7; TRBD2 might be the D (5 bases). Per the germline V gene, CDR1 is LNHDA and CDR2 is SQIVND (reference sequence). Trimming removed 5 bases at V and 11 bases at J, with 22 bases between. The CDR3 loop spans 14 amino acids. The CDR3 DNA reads TGTGCCAGTAGTGTTCCCGGGGATCCTGTGAGCAAGTACTTC. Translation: CASSVPGDPVSKYF.

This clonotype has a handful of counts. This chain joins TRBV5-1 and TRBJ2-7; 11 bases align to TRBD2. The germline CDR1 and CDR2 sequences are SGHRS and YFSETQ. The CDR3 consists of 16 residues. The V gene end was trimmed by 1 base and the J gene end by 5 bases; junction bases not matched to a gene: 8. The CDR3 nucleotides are TGCGCCAGCAGCTTGTCGGGGCTAGCGGGAGGCGACGAGCAGTACTTC. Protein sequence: CASSLSGLAGGDEQYF.

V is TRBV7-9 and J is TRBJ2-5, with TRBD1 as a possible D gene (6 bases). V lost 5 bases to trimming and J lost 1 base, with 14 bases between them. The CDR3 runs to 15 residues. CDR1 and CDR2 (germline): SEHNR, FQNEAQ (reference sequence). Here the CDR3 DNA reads TGTGCCAGCAGCCCGGGATTGGACAGCCAAGAGACCCAGTACTTC. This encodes CASSPGLDSQETQYF.

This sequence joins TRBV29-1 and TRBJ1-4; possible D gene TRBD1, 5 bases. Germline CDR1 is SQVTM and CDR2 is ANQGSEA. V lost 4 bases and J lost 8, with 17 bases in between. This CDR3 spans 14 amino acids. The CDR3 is CSVALTSGDEKLFF. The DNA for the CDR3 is TGCAGCGTTGCCTTAACTAGCGGGGACGAAAAACTGTTTTTT.

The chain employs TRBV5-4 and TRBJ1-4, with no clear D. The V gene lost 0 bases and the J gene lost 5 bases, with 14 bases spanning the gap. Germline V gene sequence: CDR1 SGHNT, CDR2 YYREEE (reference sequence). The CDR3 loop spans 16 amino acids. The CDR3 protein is CASSLDPLKGNEKLFF. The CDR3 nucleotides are TGTGCCAGCAGCTTGGACCCCTTAAAGGGAAATGAAAAACTGTTTTTT.

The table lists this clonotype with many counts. The CDR3 loop is CAISDPGRGEETQYF. The DNA of the CDR3 is TGTGCCATCAGTGATCCGGGTAGGGGGGAAGAGACCCAGTACTTC. The chain employs TRBV10-3 and TRBJ2-5, with D perhaps given as TRBD1 or TRBD2 (6 bases each). With 3 bases removed from V and 3 bases from J, the gap between germline ends came to 14 bases. Germline CDR1 and CDR2: ENHRY and SYGVKD. The CDR3 has 15 amino acids.

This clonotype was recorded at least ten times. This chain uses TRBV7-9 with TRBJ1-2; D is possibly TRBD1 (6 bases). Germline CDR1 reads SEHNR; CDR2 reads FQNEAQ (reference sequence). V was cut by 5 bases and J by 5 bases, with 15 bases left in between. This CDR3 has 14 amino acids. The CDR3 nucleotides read TGTGCCAGCAGCCCCGGGGCAGGGGTTTATGGCTACACCTTC. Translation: CASSPGAGVYGYTF.

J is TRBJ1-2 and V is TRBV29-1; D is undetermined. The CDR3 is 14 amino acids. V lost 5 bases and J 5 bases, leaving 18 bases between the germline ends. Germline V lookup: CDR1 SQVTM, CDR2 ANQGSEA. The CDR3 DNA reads TGCAGCGTTCTCCGGTCGGCGGAGTCGTATGGCTACACCTTC. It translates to CSVLRSAESYGYTF.

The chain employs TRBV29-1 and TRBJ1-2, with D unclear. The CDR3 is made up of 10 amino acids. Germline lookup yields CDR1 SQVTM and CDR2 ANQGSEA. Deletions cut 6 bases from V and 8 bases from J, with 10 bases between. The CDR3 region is CSVLSGGYTF. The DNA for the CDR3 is TGCAGCGTCCTCAGTGGAGGCTACACCTTC.

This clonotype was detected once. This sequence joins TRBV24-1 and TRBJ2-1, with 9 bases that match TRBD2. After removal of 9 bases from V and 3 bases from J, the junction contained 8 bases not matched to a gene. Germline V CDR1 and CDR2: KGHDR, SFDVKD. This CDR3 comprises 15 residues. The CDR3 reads CATATSGKNYNEQFF. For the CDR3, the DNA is TGTGCCACCGCGACTAGCGGCAAGAACTACAATGAGCAGTTCTTC.

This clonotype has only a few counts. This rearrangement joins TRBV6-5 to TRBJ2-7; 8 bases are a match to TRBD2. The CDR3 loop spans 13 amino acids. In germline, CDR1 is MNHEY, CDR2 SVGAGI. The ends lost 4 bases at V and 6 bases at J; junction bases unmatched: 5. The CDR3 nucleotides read TGTGCCAGCAGTTCGCCGGGAGGGGGCGAGCAGTACTTC. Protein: CASSSPGGGEQYF.

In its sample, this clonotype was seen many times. CDR3 DNA: TGTGCCACCAGCAGGAGGGGAGGGGGCCGGCAGCCCCAGCATTTT. Protein sequence: CATSRRGGGRQPQHF. The rearrangement joins TRBV15 to TRBJ1-5; TRBD1 agrees at 7 bases. Germline V CDR1 and CDR2: LNHNV, YYDKDF (reference sequence). The ends lost 3 bases at V and 7 bases at J; junction bases unmatched: 9. The CDR3 runs 15 residues. Using reference TRBV15 and TRBJ1-5 for the parts outside the CDR3, the full variable domain is DAMVIQNPRYQVTQFGKPVTLSCSQTLNHNVMYWYQQKSSQAPKLLFHYYDKDFNNEADTPDNFQSRRPNTSFCFLDIRSPGLGDTAMYLCATSRRGGGRQPQHFGDGTRLSIL.

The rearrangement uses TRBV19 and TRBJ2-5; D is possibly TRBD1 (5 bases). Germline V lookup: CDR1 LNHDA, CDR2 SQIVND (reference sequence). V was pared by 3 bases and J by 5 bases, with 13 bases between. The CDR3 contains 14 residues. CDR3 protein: CASSMAGKGETQYF. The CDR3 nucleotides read TGTGCCAGTAGTATGGCAGGGAAGGGGGAGACCCAGTACTTC.

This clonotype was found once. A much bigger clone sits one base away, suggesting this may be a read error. This CDR3 is CASSYLGGVCGYTF. CDR3 in DNA: TGTGCCAGCAGTTATCTCGGGGGCGTCTGTGGCTACACCTTC. J is TRBJ1-2 and V is TRBV6-5, with a tentative D call TRBD1 (6 bases). CDR1 and CDR2 from the germline V gene are MNHEY and SVGAGI. The CDR3 spans 14 residues. With 3 bases removed from V and 7 bases from J, the gap between germline ends came to 15 bases.

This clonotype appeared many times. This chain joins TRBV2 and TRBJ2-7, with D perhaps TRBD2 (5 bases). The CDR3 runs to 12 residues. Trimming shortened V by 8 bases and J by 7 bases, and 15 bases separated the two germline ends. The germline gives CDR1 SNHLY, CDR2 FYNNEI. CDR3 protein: CASCFLAGEQYF. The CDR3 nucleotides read TGTGCCAGCTGCTTCCTGGCGGGTGAGCAGTACTTC.

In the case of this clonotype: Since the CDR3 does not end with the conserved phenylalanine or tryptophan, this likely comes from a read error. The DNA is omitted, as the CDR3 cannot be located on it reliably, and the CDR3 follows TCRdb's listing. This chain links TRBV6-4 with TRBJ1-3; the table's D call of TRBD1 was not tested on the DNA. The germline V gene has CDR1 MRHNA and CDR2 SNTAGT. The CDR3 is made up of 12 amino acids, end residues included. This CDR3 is CASSDFGTGRRY.

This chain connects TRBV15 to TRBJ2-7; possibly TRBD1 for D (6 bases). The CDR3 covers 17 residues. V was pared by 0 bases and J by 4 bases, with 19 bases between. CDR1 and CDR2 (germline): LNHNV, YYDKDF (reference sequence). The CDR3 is CATSRDVRGRHTYEQYF. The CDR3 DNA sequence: TGTGCCACCAGCAGAGACGTCAGGGGAAGGCATACTTACGAGCAGTACTTC.

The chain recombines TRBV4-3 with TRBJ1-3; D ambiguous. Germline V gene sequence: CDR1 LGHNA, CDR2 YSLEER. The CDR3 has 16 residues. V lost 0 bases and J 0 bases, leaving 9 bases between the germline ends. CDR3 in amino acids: CASSQDWRVSGNTIYF. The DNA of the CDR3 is TGCGCCAGCAGCCAAGATTGGAGGGTCTCTGGAAACACCATATATTTT.

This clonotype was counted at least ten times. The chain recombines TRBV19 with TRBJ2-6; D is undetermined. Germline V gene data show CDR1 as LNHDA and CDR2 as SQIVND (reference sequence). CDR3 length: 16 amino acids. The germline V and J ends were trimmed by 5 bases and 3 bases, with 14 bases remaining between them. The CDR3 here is CASSSMDVDGANVLTF. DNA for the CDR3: TGTGCCAGTAGTTCCATGGACGTTGATGGGGCCAACGTCCTGACTTTC.

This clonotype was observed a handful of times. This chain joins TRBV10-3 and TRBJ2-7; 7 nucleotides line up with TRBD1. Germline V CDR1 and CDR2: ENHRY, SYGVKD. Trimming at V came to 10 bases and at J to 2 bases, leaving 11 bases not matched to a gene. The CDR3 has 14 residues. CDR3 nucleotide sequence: TGTGCCAGCCGGTTGAGACAGGGCGCCTACGAGCAGTACTTC. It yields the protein CASRLRQGAYEQYF.

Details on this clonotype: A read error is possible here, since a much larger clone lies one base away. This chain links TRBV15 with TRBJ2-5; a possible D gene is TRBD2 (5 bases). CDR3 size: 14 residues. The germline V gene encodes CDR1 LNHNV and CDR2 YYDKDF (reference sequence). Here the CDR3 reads CAASNPPGQETQYF. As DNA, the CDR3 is TGTGCCGCCAGCAATCCCCCGGGACAAGAGACCCAGTACTTC.